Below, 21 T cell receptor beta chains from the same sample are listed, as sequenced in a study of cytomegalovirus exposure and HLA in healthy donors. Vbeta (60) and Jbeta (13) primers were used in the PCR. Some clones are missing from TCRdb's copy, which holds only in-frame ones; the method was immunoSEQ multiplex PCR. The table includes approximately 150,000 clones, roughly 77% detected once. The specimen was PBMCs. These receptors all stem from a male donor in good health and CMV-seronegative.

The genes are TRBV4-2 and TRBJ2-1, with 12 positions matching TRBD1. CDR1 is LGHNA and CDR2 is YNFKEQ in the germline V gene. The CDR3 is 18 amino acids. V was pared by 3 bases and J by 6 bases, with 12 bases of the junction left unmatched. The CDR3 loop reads CASSQGITGTGGSNEQFF. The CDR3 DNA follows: TGTGCCAGCAGCCAGGGGATTACCGGGACAGGGGGCAGCAATGAGCAGTTCTTC.

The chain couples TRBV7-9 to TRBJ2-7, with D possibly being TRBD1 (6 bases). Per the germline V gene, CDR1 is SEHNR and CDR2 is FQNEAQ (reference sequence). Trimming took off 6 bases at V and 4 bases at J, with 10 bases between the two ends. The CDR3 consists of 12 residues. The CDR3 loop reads CASSYQGYEQYF. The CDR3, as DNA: TGTGCCAGCAGTTACCAGGGGTACGAGCAGTACTTC.

CDR3 loop: CASSPGEDQPQHF. CDR3 sequence (DNA): TGTGCCAGCTCACCAGGGGAGGATCAGCCCCAGCATTTT. This chain joins TRBV18 and TRBJ1-5; no clear D. CDR1 and CDR2 (germline): KGHSH, LQKENI. This CDR3 is built from 13 residues. V was clipped by 2 bases and J by 5 bases, with 7 bases between them.

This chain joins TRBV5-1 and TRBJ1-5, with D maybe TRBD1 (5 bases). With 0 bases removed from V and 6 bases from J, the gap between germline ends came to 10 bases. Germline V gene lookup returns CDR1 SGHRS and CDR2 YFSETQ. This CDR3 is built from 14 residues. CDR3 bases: TGCGCCAGCAGCTTGGACCACGGGGGTCAGCCCCAGCATTTT. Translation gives CASSLDHGGQPQHF.

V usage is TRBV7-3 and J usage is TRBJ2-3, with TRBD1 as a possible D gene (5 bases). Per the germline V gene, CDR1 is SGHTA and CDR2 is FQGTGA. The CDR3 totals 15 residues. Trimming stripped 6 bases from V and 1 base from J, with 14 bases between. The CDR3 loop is CASSQGRSGTDTQYF. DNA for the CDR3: TGTGCCAGCAGTCAGGGCAGGTCTGGCACAGATACGCAGTATTTT.

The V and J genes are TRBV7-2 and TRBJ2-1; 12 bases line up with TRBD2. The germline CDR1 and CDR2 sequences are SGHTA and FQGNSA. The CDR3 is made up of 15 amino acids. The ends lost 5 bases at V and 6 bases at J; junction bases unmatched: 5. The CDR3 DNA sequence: TGTGCCAGCAGCACGACTAGCGGGAGCCGCAATGAGCAGTTCTTC. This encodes CASSTTSGSRNEQFF.

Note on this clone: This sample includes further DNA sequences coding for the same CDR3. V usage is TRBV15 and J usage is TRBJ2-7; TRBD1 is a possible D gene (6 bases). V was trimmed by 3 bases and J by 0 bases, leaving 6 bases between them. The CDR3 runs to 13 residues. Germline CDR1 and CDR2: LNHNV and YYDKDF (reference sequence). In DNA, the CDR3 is TGTGCCACCAGCAGGGACAGCTCCTACGAGCAGTACTTC. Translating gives CATSRDSSYEQYF. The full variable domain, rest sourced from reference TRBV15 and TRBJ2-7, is DAMVIQNPRYQVTQFGKPVTLSCSQTLNHNVMYWYQQKSSQAPKLLFHYYDKDFNNEADTPDNFQSRRPNTSFCFLDIRSPGLGDTAMYLCATSRDSSYEQYFGPGTRLTVT.

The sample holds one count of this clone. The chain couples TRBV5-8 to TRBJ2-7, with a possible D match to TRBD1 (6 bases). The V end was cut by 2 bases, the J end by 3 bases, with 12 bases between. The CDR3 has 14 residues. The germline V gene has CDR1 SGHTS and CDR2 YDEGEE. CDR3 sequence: CASSFTGKDYEQYF. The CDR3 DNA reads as TGTGCCAGCAGCTTCACAGGGAAGGACTACGAGCAGTACTTC.

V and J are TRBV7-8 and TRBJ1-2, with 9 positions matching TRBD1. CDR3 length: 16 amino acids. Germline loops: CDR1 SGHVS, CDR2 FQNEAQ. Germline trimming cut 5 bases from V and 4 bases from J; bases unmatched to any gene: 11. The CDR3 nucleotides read TGTGCCAGCAGCCCTGGGGAGGGACAGGGACCCTATGGCTACACCTTC. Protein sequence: CASSPGEGQGPYGYTF.

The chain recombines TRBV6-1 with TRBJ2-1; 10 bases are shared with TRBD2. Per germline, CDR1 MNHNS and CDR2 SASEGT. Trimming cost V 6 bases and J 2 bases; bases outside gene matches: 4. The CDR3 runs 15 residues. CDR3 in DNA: TGTGCCAGCAGGGGCACTAGCGGGGCCTACAATGAGCAGTTCTTC. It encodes CASRGTSGAYNEQFF.

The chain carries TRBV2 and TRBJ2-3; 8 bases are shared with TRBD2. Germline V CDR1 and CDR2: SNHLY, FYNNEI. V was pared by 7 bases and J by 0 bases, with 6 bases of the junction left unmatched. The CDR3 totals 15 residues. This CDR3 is CASTPGLVSTDTQYF. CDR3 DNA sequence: TGTGCCAGCACGCCGGGACTAGTTAGCACAGATACGCAGTATTTT.

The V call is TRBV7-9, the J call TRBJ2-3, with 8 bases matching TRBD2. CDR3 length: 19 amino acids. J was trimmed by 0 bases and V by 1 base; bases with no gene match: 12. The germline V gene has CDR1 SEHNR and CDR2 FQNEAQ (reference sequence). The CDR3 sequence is CASSLEGGGTFLSTDTQYF. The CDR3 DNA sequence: TGTGCCAGCAGCTTAGAAGGCGGGGGGACTTTCCTTAGCACAGATACGCAGTATTTT.

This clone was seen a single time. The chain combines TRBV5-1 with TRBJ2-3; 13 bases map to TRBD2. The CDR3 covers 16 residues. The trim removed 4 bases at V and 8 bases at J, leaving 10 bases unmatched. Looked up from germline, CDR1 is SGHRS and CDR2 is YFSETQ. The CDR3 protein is CASSTATSGRLVTQYF. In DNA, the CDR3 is TGCGCCAGCAGCACCGCGACTAGCGGGAGGTTAGTTACGCAGTATTTT.

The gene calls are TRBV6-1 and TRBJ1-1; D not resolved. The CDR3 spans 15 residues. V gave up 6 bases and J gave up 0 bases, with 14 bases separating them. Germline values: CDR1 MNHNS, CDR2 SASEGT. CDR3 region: CASSPGSSMNTEAFF. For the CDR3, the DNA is TGTGCCAGCAGCCCCGGGTCTTCCATGAACACTGAAGCTTTCTTT.

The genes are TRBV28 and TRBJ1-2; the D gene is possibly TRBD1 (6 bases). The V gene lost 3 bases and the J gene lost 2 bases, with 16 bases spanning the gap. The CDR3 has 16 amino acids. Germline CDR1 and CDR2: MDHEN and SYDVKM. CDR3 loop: CASSFFPSQGNYGYTF. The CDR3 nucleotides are TGTGCCAGCAGTTTTTTTCCATCCCAGGGGAACTATGGCTACACCTTC.

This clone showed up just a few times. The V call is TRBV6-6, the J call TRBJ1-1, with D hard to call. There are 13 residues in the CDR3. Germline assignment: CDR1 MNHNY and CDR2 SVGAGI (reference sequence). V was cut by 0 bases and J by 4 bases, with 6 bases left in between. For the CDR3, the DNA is TGTGCCAGCAGTTACTCGAGTAGCACTGAAGCTTTCTTT. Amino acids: CASSYSSSTEAFF.

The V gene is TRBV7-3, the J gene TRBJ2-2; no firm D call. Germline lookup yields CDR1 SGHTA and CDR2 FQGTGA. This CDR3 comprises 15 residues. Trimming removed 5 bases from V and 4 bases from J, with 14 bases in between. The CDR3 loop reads CASSLDWSLTGELFF. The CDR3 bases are TGTGCCAGCAGCCTAGACTGGTCTCTCACCGGGGAGCTGTTTTTT.

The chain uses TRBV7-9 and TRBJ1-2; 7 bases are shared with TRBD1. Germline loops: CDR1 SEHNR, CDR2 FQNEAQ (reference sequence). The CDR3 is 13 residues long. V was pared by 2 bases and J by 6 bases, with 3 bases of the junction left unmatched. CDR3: CASSLRGQDGYTF. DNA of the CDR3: TGTGCCAGCAGCTTAAGGGGGCAGGATGGCTACACCTTC.

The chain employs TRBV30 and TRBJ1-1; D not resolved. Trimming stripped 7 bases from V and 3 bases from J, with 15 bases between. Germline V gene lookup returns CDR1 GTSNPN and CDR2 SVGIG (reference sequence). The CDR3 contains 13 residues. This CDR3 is CAFSTLGYTEAFF. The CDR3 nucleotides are TGTGCCTTTTCCACCCTAGGCTACACTGAAGCTTTCTTT.

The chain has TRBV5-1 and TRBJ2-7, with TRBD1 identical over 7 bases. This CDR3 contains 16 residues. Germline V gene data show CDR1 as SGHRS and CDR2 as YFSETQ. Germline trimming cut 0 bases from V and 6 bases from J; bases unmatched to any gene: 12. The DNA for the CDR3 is TGCGCCAGCAGCTTGGGGATCGGGACAGTTCAAATCGAGCAGTACTTC. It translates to CASSLGIGTVQIEQYF. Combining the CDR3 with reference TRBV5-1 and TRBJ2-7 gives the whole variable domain KAGVTQTPRYLIKTRGQQVTLSCSPISGHRSVSWYQQTPGQGLQFLFEYFSETQRNKGNFPGRFSGRQFSNSRSEMNVSTLELGDSALYLCASSLGIGTVQIEQYFGPGTRLTVT.

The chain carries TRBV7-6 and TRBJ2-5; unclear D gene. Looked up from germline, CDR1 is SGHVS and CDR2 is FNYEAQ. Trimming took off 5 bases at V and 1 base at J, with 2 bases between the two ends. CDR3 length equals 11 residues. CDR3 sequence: CASSLQETQYF. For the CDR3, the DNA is TGTGCCAGCAGCCTCCAAGAGACCCAGTACTTC.